The 18 T cell receptor beta chains below come from one sample, sequenced in a study of blood T cell repertoires in COVID-19. The data were produced by immunoSEQ multiplex PCR, yet TCRdb's version contains in-frame clones alone and is incomplete. This table holds a few hundred thousand clones, roughly four fifths found once. The sample consisted of PBMCs or T cells enriched from blood (not recorded which). The source is a woman aged 50 to 65 who had recovered from COVID-19.

V is TRBV7-2 and J is TRBJ2-5; 7 positions agree with TRBD1. The CDR3 runs 14 residues. Germline loops: CDR1 SGHTA, CDR2 FQGNSA. V was clipped by 5 bases and J by 4 bases; unmatched bases: 7. CDR3 sequence reads: CASSQNRGRETQYF. The CDR3 nucleotides read TGTGCCAGCAGCCAAAACAGGGGAAGAGAGACCCAGTACTTC.

The chain combines TRBV5-1 with TRBJ2-2; D might be TRBD1 (5 bases). This CDR3 contains 13 residues. Germline CDR1 SGHRS, CDR2 YFSETQ. V was shortened by 0 bases and J by 7 bases, with 7 bases between the two germline ends. CDR3 sequence (DNA): TGCGCCAGCAGCTTGGGGGGCATCGGGGAGCTGTTTTTT. Protein: CASSLGGIGELFF.

The sample holds a few counts of this clone. Here the CDR3 DNA reads TGTGCCTGGAGTACCGACAGGGGGAACTATGGCTACACCTTC. Protein product: CAWSTDRGNYGYTF. The chain employs TRBV30 and TRBJ1-2, with 9 bases that match TRBD1. The junction had 3 bases not matched to a gene; V was cut back by 2 bases and J by 2 bases. The CDR3 runs 14 residues. The germline gives CDR1 GTSNPN, CDR2 SVGIG (reference sequence).

V usage is TRBV3-1 (or the pseudogene TRBV3-2) and J usage is TRBJ2-7; possibly TRBD1 for D (6 bases). Germline values: CDR1 LGHDT, CDR2 YNNKEL (reference sequence). V was trimmed by 5 bases and J by 2 bases, leaving 10 bases between them. CDR3 length: 13 residues. In DNA, the CDR3 is TGTGCCAGCAGCTCGGCAGGGGCCTACGAGCAGTACTTC. Residues: CASSSAGAYEQYF.

This clone was recorded only once. This sequence joins TRBV6-2 or TRBV6-3 and TRBJ1-1; a weak D match, TRBD1 (5 bases). V lost 0 bases, J lost 5 bases, and 19 bases lay in between. Germline CDR1 and CDR2: MNHEY and SVGEGT. This CDR3 spans 17 amino acids. The CDR3 sequence: CASSYSQPPGEETEAFF. Written as DNA, the CDR3 is TGTGCCAGCAGTTACTCTCAGCCGCCGGGGGAGGAGACTGAAGCTTTCTTT.

The chain is built from TRBV5-1 and TRBJ1-1, with D possibly being TRBD1 (5 bases). Germline V gene data show CDR1 as SGHRS and CDR2 as YFSETQ. V lost 4 bases and J 1 base, leaving 14 bases between the germline ends. There are 15 residues in the CDR3. CDR3 DNA sequence: TGCGCCAGCAGCCAGATAGCAGGGCAGAACACTGAAGCTTTCTTT. It translates to CASSQIAGQNTEAFF.

V gene TRBV1 combines with J gene TRBJ1-2. TRBV1 is reported as a pseudogene. There are 17 residues in the CDR3. CDR3 nucleotides: TGCACCAGCAGCCCCGCGAGGGCCGACCGGCGGCTCTATGGCTACACCTTC. This codes for CTSSPARADRRLYGYTF.

The chain has TRBV11-3 and TRBJ2-1; D is perhaps TRBD1 (5 bases). Trimming pared 4 bases from V and 3 bases from J, leaving 13 bases between. Germline assignment: CDR1 SGHNT and CDR2 YENEEA. CDR3 length equals 15 residues. This chain's CDR3 is CASSSQDAGYNEQFF. DNA of the CDR3: TGTGCCAGCAGCTCACAGGACGCTGGCTACAATGAGCAGTTCTTC. Full variable domain (outside the CDR3, taken from reference TRBV11-3 and TRBJ2-1): EAGVVQSPRYKIIEKKQPVAFWCNPISGHNTLYWYLQNLGQGPELLIRYENEEAVDDSQLPKDRFSAERLKGVDSTLKIQPAELGDSAVYLCASSSQDAGYNEQFFGPGTRLTVL.

The gene calls are TRBV28 and TRBJ1-2; 7 nucleotides align to TRBD1. Trimming removed 6 bases from V and 7 bases from J; junction bases left unmatched: 8. The CDR3 extends over 13 amino acids. CDR1 and CDR2 (germline): MDHEN, SYDVKM. The CDR3 region is CASRTTGSAGYTF. The CDR3 coding sequence is TGTGCCAGCAGGACGACAGGGTCGGCTGGCTACACCTTC.

J is TRBJ2-1 and V is TRBV9, with 7 nucleotides matching TRBD2. CDR3 size: 15 residues. Germline V CDR1 and CDR2: SGDLS, YYNGEE. V dropped 6 bases and J dropped 1; count of bases not matched to a gene: 7. CDR3 in DNA: TGTGCCAGCACCCCACGGGGGGAGTCCTACAATGAGCAGTTCTTC. Translated: CASTPRGESYNEQFF.

In the case of this clone: This sample also contains other DNA sequences that code for the same CDR3. The rearrangement uses TRBV7-3 and TRBJ2-1; 11 bases are shared with TRBD1. V lost 3 bases to trimming and J lost 6 bases; unmatched junction nucleotides: 4. Germline V gene lookup returns CDR1 SGHTA and CDR2 FQGTGA. The CDR3 has 15 residues. The CDR3 reads CASSFGQGAGNEQFF. The CDR3 bases are TGTGCCAGCAGCTTCGGACAGGGGGCGGGCAATGAGCAGTTCTTC.

The V and J genes are TRBV19 and TRBJ2-1; D is possibly TRBD2 (5 bases). Trimming took off 3 bases at V and 0 bases at J, with 9 bases between the two ends. The CDR3 loop spans 15 amino acids. Germline V gene sequence: CDR1 LNHDA, CDR2 SQIVND (reference sequence). The CDR3 loop is CASSIQEDSYNEQFF. The DNA for the CDR3 is TGTGCCAGTAGTATTCAGGAGGACTCCTACAATGAGCAGTTCTTC.

V gene TRBV4-2 combines with J gene TRBJ1-1; D call uncertain. V was pared by 0 bases and J by 0 bases, with 14 bases between. This CDR3 contains 17 residues. Germline loops: CDR1 LGHNA, CDR2 YNFKEQ. The CDR3 loop reads CASSQERMGDMNTEAFF. The CDR3 region has the DNA TGTGCCAGCAGCCAAGAAAGGATGGGAGACATGAACACTGAAGCTTTCTTT.

The V and J genes are TRBV5-4 and TRBJ1-2; tentatively, D is TRBD1 (6 bases). Germline CDR1 reads SGHNT; CDR2 reads YYREEE (reference sequence). Deletions cut 1 base from V and 7 bases from J, with 11 bases between. The CDR3 sequence is 13 residues long. In DNA, the CDR3 is TGTGCCAGCAGCTTGCCCGACAGGCTTGGCTACACCTTC. It is translated as CASSLPDRLGYTF.

This sequence joins TRBV29-1 and TRBJ1-6; 7 bases align to TRBD1. V lost 1 base and J lost 8; bases outside the gene matches: 11. Per germline, CDR1 SQVTM and CDR2 ANQGSEA. The CDR3 has 16 amino acids. The CDR3 sequence is CSVEVPGGSGDSPLHF. CDR3 in DNA: TGCAGCGTTGAAGTCCCAGGGGGATCGGGTGATTCACCCCTCCACTTT.

The J gene is TRBJ1-2, the V gene TRBV27, with 10 positions matching TRBD1. This CDR3 spans 12 amino acids. The V segment lost 4 bases and the J segment 11 bases; nucleotides outside the gene matches: 4. Per germline, CDR1 MNHEY and CDR2 SMNVEV (reference sequence). CDR3 in amino acids: CASSSGQGGYTF. DNA for the CDR3: TGTGCCAGCAGTTCCGGACAGGGGGGATACACCTTC.

The chain combines TRBV9 with TRBJ1-6; 7 bases are a match to TRBD1. V lost 2 bases and J lost 9; bases outside the gene matches: 5. The CDR3 sequence is 14 residues long. Germline lookup yields CDR1 SGDLS and CDR2 YYNGEE. The CDR3 DNA is TGTGCCAGCAGCGTGACAGGGAGCGGTTCACCCCTCCACTTT. This gives the protein CASSVTGSGSPLHF.

The V gene is TRBV19, the J gene TRBJ2-2, with 7 bases matching TRBD2. The CDR3 is 16 residues long. V was pared by 6 bases and J by 0 bases, with 7 bases of the junction left unmatched. Germline-derived CDR1 and CDR2 are LNHDA and SQIVND (reference sequence). The CDR3 nucleotides read TGTGCCAGTAGCCAAAGACTAGCCTCGAACACCGGGGAGCTGTTTTTT. Translating it yields CASSQRLASNTGELFF.